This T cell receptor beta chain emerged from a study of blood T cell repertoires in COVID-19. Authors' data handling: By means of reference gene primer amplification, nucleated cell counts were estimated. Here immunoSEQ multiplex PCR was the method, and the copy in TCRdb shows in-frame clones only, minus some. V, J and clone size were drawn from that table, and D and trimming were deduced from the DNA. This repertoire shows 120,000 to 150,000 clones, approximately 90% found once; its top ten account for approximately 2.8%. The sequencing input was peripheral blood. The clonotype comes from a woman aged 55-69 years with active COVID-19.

Written as DNA, the CDR3 is TGTGCCAGCAGCCCAAACGGTCCGGGACTAGCGGGAAGCGAGCAGTACTTC. It encodes CASSPNGPGLAGSEQYF. The chain uses TRBV4-2 and TRBJ2-7; 13 bases are shared with TRBD2. Trimming at V came to 4 bases and at J to 6 bases, leaving 12 bases not matched to a gene. This CDR3 contains 17 residues. Germline V gene data show CDR1 as LGHNA and CDR2 as YNFKEQ.